This is a list of T cell receptor beta chains from one sample in a study of cytomegalovirus exposure and HLA in healthy donors. Profiling relied on immunoSEQ multiplex PCR, and the TCRdb table lists in-frame clones only, not all of them. The sample records fewer than 150,000 clones, about 75% being singletons. What was sequenced was PBMCs. The receptors come from a woman aged 25-40 years in good health and CMV-seronegative. The CDR3 runs from the conserved cysteine through the conserved F or W. Rows give clone size only sometimes, using once, few, many, or a class for an expanded clone.

J | V | size | CDR3
TRBJ2-5 | TRBV18 | few | CASSRGAEQGQETQYF
TRBJ2-5 | TRBV7-2 | NA | CASSSTTGVETQYF
TRBJ1-1 | TRBV5-6 | NA | CASSPNYAGGITEAFF
TRBJ2-4 | TRBV6-5 | NA | CASSYGSSGMNIQYF
TRBJ1-2 | TRBV28 | NA | CASRPGQGGGYTF
TRBJ2-7 | TRBV11-2 | NA | CASSLEEGIYEQYF
TRBJ1-2 | TRBV28 | NA | CASSLLQGFGYTF
NA | TRBV4-2 | few | CASSQELDRTFYEQYF
TRBJ1-1 | TRBV6-5 | many | CASSYFYTGNTEAFF
TRBJ1-4 | TRBV5-1 | NA | CASGLRGLEEKLFF
TRBJ1-1 | TRBV5-4 | NA | CASSFGGASTEAFF
TRBJ2-1 | TRBV18 | NA | CASSEVAGAYNEQFF
TRBJ2-3 | TRBV6-5 | few | CASSIRDTTDTQYF
TRBJ2-3 | TRBV6-1 | NA | CASSSGTAFTDTQYF
TRBJ1-2 | TRBV6-1 | NA | CASRELLGGYGYTF
NA | TRBV9 | NA | CASSKGQGEQYF
TRBJ2-5 | TRBV9 | NA | CASSAGVEQYF